This T cell receptor beta chain is drawn from a study of graft-versus-host responses after intestinal transplantation (dated by TCRdb to the early 2020s). Turning to the overall study: The transplants that recipients received were multivisceral, liver-intestinal, or isolated intestinal. Anti-thymocyte globulin induction was given to all recipients, followed by maintenance tacrolimus and steroids for approximately three years. After intestinal transplantation, graft-versus-host and host-versus-graft alloreactive T cell clones were followed in the graft, circulation and bone marrow using bulk TCR-beta CDR3 sequencing. Alloreactive clones were identified by sequencing pre-transplant mixed lymphocyte reaction products and comparing them with unstimulated pre-transplant donor and recipient T cells. The cohort enrolled under 30 intestinal transplant recipients, one of whom was a retransplant, and a few patients without pretransplant specimens were excluded. A peak of at least 4% donor T cells among recipient peripheral blood mononuclear cells was the definition used for donor T cell macrochimerism. Rather than being sequenced by the commercial service, samples from a few later patients were sequenced in-house on an Illumina MiSeq and processed with MiXCR. What the study reported, not specific to this receptor: The relatively low number and heterogeneity of intestinal transplant patients limited the conclusions. Early after transplant, peak levels of circulating GvH clones were found to be associated with declines in HvG clones. In the allografts of patients with donor T cell macrochimerism, GvH to HvG T cell clonal ratios were high. GvH clones turned up in recipient bone marrow, with some appearing earlier in ileal mucosa or blood, a pattern consistent with an intestinal mucosal origin.

Details on this clone: No antigen is known for it. No base quality values were provided; no much bigger clone lies one nucleotide off.

The time point label here, explained by the study, means: cells obtained before transplantation from donor or recipient. CD3+CD4+ and CD3+CD8+ populations were FACS-sorted from unstimulated pre-transplant donor and recipient cells taken from spleen or lymph nodes. The protocol used for the library was the immunoSEQ multiplex PCR assay. In most patients, genomic DNA was isolated using the Qiagen DNeasy Blood and Tissue Kit and sent frozen to Adaptive Biotechnologies for TCR sequencing. Adaptive Biotechnologies carried out high-throughput TCR-beta CDR3 sequencing of genomic DNA for most patients. On the study's bioinformatics: TCR sequencing data were retrieved from Adaptive's ImmunoSEQ software for about 17 patients, whereas three other patients were processed with MiXCR and VDJtools. CD4 versus CD8 sorting errors were corrected by removing sequences found in both subsets at a frequency ratio below 5:1. Because the origin of CDR3 nucleotide sequences shared between donor and recipient could not be assigned, those sequences were removed. At least 2-fold expansion over unstimulated cells and a minimum CFSE-low frequency of 0.002% (template counts) or 0.001% (read counts) were required for clones to be classified as alloreactive. Clones were considered mappable if detected in sequenced pre-transplant spleen, lymph node, or MLR CFSE-low populations of the donor or recipient. The cumulative frequency of alloreactive clones was calculated as a percentage of all sequences, weighted by copy number. TCRdb stores this immuneACCESS table with in-frame sequences only. Part of the clones is absent; in the studies checked, under half of the shortfall reflects unresolved V genes, and no reason is known for the rest. That table gives V, J and clone size, and the DNA gave D and trimming. A total of tens of thousands of clones appear in this sample, roughly 96% of them only once. Together, the top ten hold around 0.25% of the sample.

Taken from cysteine to phenylalanine, the CDR3 has 16 residues. Just CDR3 DNA is preserved here, 48 bases in frame from base 1. Reading the germline V gene gives CDR1 SGHTA and CDR2 FQGTGA. V was cut back by 4 bases and J by 4 bases, leaving a gap of 18 bases between them. The specimen comprised unstimulated CD8+ T cells sorted from spleen or lymph node cells, sampled before transplant. This receptor was taken from a human donor who was the organ donor for an intestinal transplant. Recombination connected TRBV7-3 to TRBJ2-3, with TRBD2 perhaps the D gene, on 5 matching bases. The DNA sequence is TGTGCCAGCAGCTACCTCGAGGGTCCCATAGCAGATACGCAGTATTTT. This codes for CASSYLEGPIADTQYF.